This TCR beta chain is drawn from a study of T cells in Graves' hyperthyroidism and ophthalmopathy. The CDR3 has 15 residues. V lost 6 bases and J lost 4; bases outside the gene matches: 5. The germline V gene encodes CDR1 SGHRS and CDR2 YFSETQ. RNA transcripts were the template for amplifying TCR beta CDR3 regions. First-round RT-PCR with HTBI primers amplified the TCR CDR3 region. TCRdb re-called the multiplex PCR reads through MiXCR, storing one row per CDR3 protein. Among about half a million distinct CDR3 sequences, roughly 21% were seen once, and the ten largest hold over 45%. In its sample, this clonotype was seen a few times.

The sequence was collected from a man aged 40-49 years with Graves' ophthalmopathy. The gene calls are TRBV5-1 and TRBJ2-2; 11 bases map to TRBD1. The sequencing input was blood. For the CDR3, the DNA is TGCGCCAGCAACGGACAGGGGGCAGGCACCGGGGAGCTGTTTTTT. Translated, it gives CASNGQGAGTGELFF.